This T cell receptor beta chain is from a study of tumor-infiltrating lymphocytes in localized non-small cell lung cancer. Study outcomes and limitations: Only some patients had TCR sequencing, depending on available tissue.

Germline CDR1 is MNHEY and CDR2 is SVGAGI. V gave up 6 bases and J gave up 4 bases, with 9 bases separating them. This CDR3 has 13 amino acids. Points on this clone: Its specificity is unknown.

Method: immunoSEQ multiplex PCR; TCRdb's copy keeps in-frame clones and lacks some. The table shows around 15,000 clones, with over 75% occurring only once. The chain combines TRBV6-5 with TRBJ2-2; either TRBD1 or TRBD2 may supply D (5 bases each). Sequenced: uninvolved lung tissue not adjacent to the tumor. The clonotype originates from a human donor with non-small cell lung cancer. The CDR3, as DNA: TGTGCCAGCAGCCGGGGACGCACCGGGGAGCTGTTTTTT. This codes for CASSRGRTGELFF.